The rows below give T cell receptor beta chains drawn from one sample of a study of cytomegalovirus exposure and HLA in healthy donors. Assay used: immunoSEQ multiplex PCR; TCRdb lists only in-frame clones, some missing. The data show 130,000 to 150,000 clones, and the top ten clones hold 0.85% to 1%. Sequenced input: PBMCs. These receptors were taken from a male donor in good health and CMV-seronegative. Each CDR3 is given with its conserved first and last residue. The D gene is left open where the match is weak.

D,J,V,DNA,CDR3
NA,TRBJ1-5,TRBV10-1,TGCGCCAGCAGTGACGGGAATCAGCCCCAGCATTTT,CASSDGNQPQHF
NA,TRBJ1-1,TRBV11-2,TGTGCCAGCAGTCAACCGTCGACCCAGGAGAACACTGAAGCTTTCTTT,CASSQPSTQENTEAFF
TRBD2,TRBJ2-7,TRBV5-1,TGCGCCAGCAGCTCCCAGCGGGAGGGTCCCTACGAGCAGTACTTC,CASSSQREGPYEQYF
NA,TRBJ2-7,TRBV28,TGTGCCAGTTCAGGGTTTTGGTACGAGCAGTACTTC,CASSGFWYEQYF
TRBD1,TRBJ1-6,TRBV27,TGTGCCAGCAGACCCAGGGGGGTTTCACCCCTCCACTTT,CASRPRGVSPLHF
NA,TRBJ2-7,TRBV11-2,TGTGCCAGCAGCTTATTAAACGAGCAGTACTTC,CASSLLNEQYF
NA,TRBJ1-2,TRBV18,TGTGCCAGCTCACCAACATATACAGGCGCTACCGGGTTTAACTATGGCTACACCTTC,CASSPTYTGATGFNYGYTF
TRBD1,TRBJ1-2,TRBV19,TGTGCCAGTAGTCCGCGACAGGGAAGCTATGGCTACACCTTC,CASSPRQGSYGYTF
TRBD1,TRBJ1-2,TRBV29-1,TGCAGCGCTGACCAGGGGGAAGGGTATGGCTACACCTTC,CSADQGEGYGYTF
TRBD1,TRBJ1-2,TRBV6-6,TGTGCCAGCAGTTCCCTCCCGACAGGGACTGGCGGCTACACCTTC,CASSSLPTGTGGYTF
TRBD1,TRBJ2-1,TRBV7-2,TGTGCCAGCAGCGCGTCAGGACAGGGACACAATGAGCAGTTCTTC,CASSASGQGHNEQFF
NA,TRBJ2-7,TRBV30,TGTGCCTACAGGGTCCACGAGCAGTACTTC,CAYRVHEQYF
NA,TRBJ1-1,TRBV14,TGTGCCAGCAGCCAAGCGGCGGGGAGAGGTACTGAAGCTTTCTTT,CASSQAAGRGTEAFF